This T cell receptor (beta chain) was recovered during a study of T cell repertoires in cytomegalovirus infection. Study at large: Both a matching HLA type and CMV infection were indicated by public TCR beta signatures.

This clonotype showed up many times. TCRdb passed the reads through MiXCR, listing each CDR3 protein once. The sample yields over 85,000 distinct CDR3 sequences, 15% to 20% seen once. The V and J ends lost 1 base and 3 bases, in that order; junction bases with no gene match: 5. Looked up from germline, CDR1 is SGHVS and CDR2 is FQNEAQ. CDR3 length equals 16 residues. This chain uses TRBV7-8 with TRBJ2-7; 11 nucleotides agree with TRBD2. Sequenced material: PBMCs. This receptor was identified in a human donor in good health (CMV status not recorded). Some clones in this sample may be carry-over from other donors' samples. CDR3 residues: CASSLDSGLAGYEQYF. As DNA, the CDR3 is TGTGCCAGCAGCTTAGACTCAGGACTAGCGGGCTACGAGCAGTACTTC.